The clone carrying this T cell receptor beta chain was observed a single time. The data stem from a study of memory CD8 T cells in hepatitis C reinfection. Generated by immunoSEQ multiplex PCR, the TCRdb table keeps only in-frame clones and is missing some. The data show approximately 50,000 clones, over 85% seen once. The V gene lost 5 bases and the J gene lost 4 bases, with 11 bases spanning the gap. The CDR3 runs 13 residues. Germline CDR1 SGHTA, CDR2 FQGNSA. Time point reported: pre-reinfection, 55 to 20 weeks before reinfection detection. No in vitro expansion preceded TCR sequencing of the sorted cells.

The sequenced sample consisted of naive CD8+ T cells sorted from blood. The sequence derives from a young man with hepatitis C virus infection. The V gene is TRBV7-2, the J gene TRBJ1-2; D is perhaps TRBD1 (5 bases). The CDR3 DNA reads TGTGCCAGCAGCACGGGGGACGCCTATGGCTACACCTTC. Its protein product is CASSTGDAYGYTF.